This T cell receptor (beta chain) was profiled in a study of T-cell reconstitution after alpha-beta-depleted transplantation in children. In regard to this clonotype: Its antigen remains unknown.

During its preparation, the TCRbeta library received unique molecular identifiers. TCRdb fed the PCR reads into MiXCR, producing one record per CDR3 protein. The data hold 450,000 to 550,000 distinct CDR3 sequences, with over 10% observed a single time. Study-level findings and limits: Fresh T-cell production supplied most of the T-cell counts and diversity seen one year after transplant. About two months after transplant, alpha-beta T cells reportedly came from several hundred expanded graft clones. Where some patients showed high TCRbeta diversity at day 60, it came from recipient T cells and thymic progenitors that had survived.

The CDR3 length is 13 residues. The clonotype comes from a female patient aged 2-10 years who had a stem cell transplant for aplastic anemia, so the T cells may come from the graft donor. Sequenced here: PBMCs, mostly from graft donor cells, sampled 180 days after TCRalphabeta/CD19-depleted stem cell transplant. V and J are TRBV21-1 and TRBJ1-4. TRBV21-1 corresponds to a pseudogene. The CDR3 loop is CASSIPKNEKLFF. The CDR3 DNA sequence: TGTGCCAGCAGCATACCCAAAAATGAAAAACTGTTTTTT.